A selection of T cell receptor beta chains follows, all from one sample in a study of human T cells and chemical hapten exposure. TCRdb called the RACE reads again in MiXCR, with one record for every CDR3 protein. The sample lists about 70,000 distinct CDR3 sequences, approximately 11% occurring once. The sample was whole blood, taken in connection with sensitization to the hapten diphenylcyclopropenone (DPC). Receptors were obtained from a woman in her forties or fifties with alopecia areata. Some clones in this sample may be carry-over from other donors' samples. Both conserved end residues are part of each CDR3. D genes are given only for firm matches. Clone size is stated in some rows and not others, as once, few, many or a class when expanded.

clone size | J gene | D gene | V gene | CDR3 DNA | CDR3 protein
- | TRBJ2-3 | - | TRBV18 | TGTGCCAGCTCACCGCGGGGCAGTTCTAGCACAGATACGCAGTATTTT | CASSPRGSSSTDTQYF
- | TRBJ1-1 | - | TRBV6-6 | TGTGCCAGCGGAGGTGAGGGAGCTTTCTTT | CASGGEGAFF
few | TRBJ2-1 | - | TRBV7-9 | TGTGCCAGCAGCTTGGAAATCCATCTTTACAATGAGCAGTTCTTC | CASSLEIHLYNEQFF
few | TRBJ1-2 | TRBD1 | TRBV6-2/TRBV6-3 | TGTGCCAGCAGTTACGTCAACTCCCATACAGGGGACTACACCTTC | CASSYVNSHTGDYTF
many | TRBJ2-3 | - | TRBV18 | TGTGCCAGCTCACCGGTAGGTCGCACAGATACGCAGTATTTT | CASSPVGRTDTQYF
few | TRBJ2-7 | TRBD1 | TRBV5-6 | TGTGCCAGCAGCCTGAGCGGACAGGGCTACGAGCAGTACTTC | CASSLSGQGYEQYF
- | TRBJ2-1 | TRBD1 | TRBV5-6 | TGTGCCAGCAGCCCCTGGACAGGGACAGTACCCTTCAATGAGCAGTTCTTC | CASSPWTGTVPFNEQFF
many | TRBJ1-1 | - | TRBV2 | TGTGCCAGCAGTGTCAATCGGAACACTGAAGCTTTCTTT | CASSVNRNTEAFF
many | TRBJ2-5 | TRBD2 | TRBV6-2/TRBV6-3 | TGTGCCAGCAGTTCTGCCGGGACTACCAGTACCCAGTACTTC | CASSSAGTTSTQYF
- | TRBJ2-3 | - | TRBV6-4 | TGTGCCAGCAGTAGGGGGATGACTAGCACAGATACGCAGTATTTT | CASSRGMTSTDTQYF
few | TRBJ2-1 | - | TRBV11-1 | TGTGCCAGCAGCTTGGGACGGAGCTACAATGAGCAGTTCTTC | CASSLGRSYNEQFF
many | TRBJ2-5 | - | TRBV5-1 | TGCGCCAGCAGCTTGTACGGGCGAGAGACCCAGTACTTC | CASSLYGRETQYF
- | TRBJ1-1 | TRBD1 | TRBV4-1 | TGCGCCAGCAGCCCCCGGGACAGAGACTTGAACACTGAAGCTTTCTTT | CASSPRDRDLNTEAFF
few | TRBJ2-3 | - | TRBV4-3 | TGCGCCAGCAGCCAAGTAGGTGGGGGGACGTCTCAGGGTACGCAGTATTTT | CASSQVGGGTSQGTQYF
few | TRBJ1-5 | - | TRBV12-3/TRBV12-4 | TGTGCCAGCAGTTTTTTGCAGGGGAACCGCAATCAGCCCCAGCATTTT | CASSFLQGNRNQPQHF
few | TRBJ1-1 | TRBD1 | TRBV29-1 | TGCAGCGTTTCACCCACAGGGGGCCACACTGAAGCTTTCTTT | CSVSPTGGHTEAFF
medium-sized | TRBJ2-1 | - | TRBV20-1 | TGCAGTGCTAGAGGAGAGATTCAAGTCGAGGGGTTTTCCTACAATGAGCAGTTCTTC | CSARGEIQVEGFSYNEQFF
- | TRBJ2-3 | - | TRBV15 | TGTGCCACCAGCATCCAGCCGCGGCGGACAGATACGCAGTATTTT | CATSIQPRRTDTQYF
few | TRBJ1-2 | - | TRBV20-1 | TGCAGTGCGAGATCCCGACAGGAGGGGATGGGTAACTATGGCTACACCTTC | CSARSRQEGMGNYGYTF
many | TRBJ1-5 | - | TRBV27 | TGTGCCAGCAGAAGTAGCGCCCGGGGTAGCAATCAGCCCCAGCATTTT | CASRSSARGSNQPQHF
- | TRBJ2-7 | - | TRBV5-1 | TGCGCCAGCAGCTCGGACCCCCCGCTTACCTACGAGCAGTACTTC | CASSSDPPLTYEQYF
- | TRBJ2-1 | - | TRBV21-1 | TGTGCCAGCAGCAAAGATAGCCTTGACCAAAGCTCCTACAATGAGCAGTTCTTC | CASSKDSLDQSSYNEQFF
- | TRBJ1-1 | TRBD1 | TRBV6-5 | TGTGCCAGCAGTTACTATGGACAGGGGGCGAACACTGAAGCTTTCTTT | CASSYYGQGANTEAFF